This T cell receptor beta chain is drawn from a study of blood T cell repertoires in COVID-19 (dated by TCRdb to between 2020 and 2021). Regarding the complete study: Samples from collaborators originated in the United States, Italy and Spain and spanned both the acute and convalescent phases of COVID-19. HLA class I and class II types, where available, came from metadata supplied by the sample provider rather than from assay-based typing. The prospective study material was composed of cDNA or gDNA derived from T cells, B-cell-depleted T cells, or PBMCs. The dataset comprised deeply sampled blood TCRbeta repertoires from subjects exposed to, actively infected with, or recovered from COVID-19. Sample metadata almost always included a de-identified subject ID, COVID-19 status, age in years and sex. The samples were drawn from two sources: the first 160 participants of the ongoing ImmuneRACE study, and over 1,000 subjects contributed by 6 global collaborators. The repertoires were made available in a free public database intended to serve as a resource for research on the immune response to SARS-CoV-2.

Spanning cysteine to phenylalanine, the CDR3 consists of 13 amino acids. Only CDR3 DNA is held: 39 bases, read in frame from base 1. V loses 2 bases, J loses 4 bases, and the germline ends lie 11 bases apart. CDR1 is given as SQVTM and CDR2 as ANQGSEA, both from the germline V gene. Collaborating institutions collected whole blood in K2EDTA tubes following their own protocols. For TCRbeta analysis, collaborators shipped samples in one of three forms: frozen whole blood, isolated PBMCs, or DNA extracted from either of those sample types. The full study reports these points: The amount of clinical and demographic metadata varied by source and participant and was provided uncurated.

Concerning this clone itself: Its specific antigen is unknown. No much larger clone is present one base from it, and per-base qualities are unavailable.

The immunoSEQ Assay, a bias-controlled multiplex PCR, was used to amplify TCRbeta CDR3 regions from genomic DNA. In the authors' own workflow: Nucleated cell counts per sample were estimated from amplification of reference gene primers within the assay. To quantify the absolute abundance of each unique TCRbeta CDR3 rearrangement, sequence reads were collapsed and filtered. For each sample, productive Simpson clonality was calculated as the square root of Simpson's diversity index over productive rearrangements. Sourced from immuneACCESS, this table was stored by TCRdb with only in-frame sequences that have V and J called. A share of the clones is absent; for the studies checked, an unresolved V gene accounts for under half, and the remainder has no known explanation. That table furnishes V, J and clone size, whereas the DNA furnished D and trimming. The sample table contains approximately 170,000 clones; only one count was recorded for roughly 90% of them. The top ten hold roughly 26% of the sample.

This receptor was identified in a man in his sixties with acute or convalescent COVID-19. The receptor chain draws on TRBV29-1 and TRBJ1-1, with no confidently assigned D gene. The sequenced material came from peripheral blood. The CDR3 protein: CSVEISEGTEAFF. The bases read TGCAGCGTTGAAATCAGCGAGGGCACTGAAGCTTTCTTT.